A selection of T cell receptor beta chains follows, all from one sample in a study of regulatory T cells in long-lasting Graves disease. TCRdb re-derived calls from the multiplex PCR reads in MiXCR, one entry per CDR3 protein. The table records around 460,000 distinct CDR3 sequences, 20% to 25% of them present only once. The material sequenced was peripheral blood mononuclear cells (PBMCs), taken when the disease was refractory, from a patient treated with antithyroid drugs. All receptors derive from a female donor with Graves disease. CDR3s include the opening cysteine and the closing phenylalanine or tryptophan. The order of the fields is clone size, J gene, CDR3 length, D gene, V gene, CDR3 protein, CDR3 DNA. The D gene is left open where the match is weak. Expanded clones get a size class; other rows say once, few or many, or leave the size out.

clone size: many; J gene: TRBJ2-7; CDR3 length: 18; D gene: TRBD2; V gene: TRBV9; CDR3 protein: CASSGGREAAGENHEQYF; CDR3 DNA: TGTGCCAGCAGCGGAGGGAGAGAAGCAGCGGGAGAGAATCACGAGCAGTACTTC
clone size: few; J gene: TRBJ1-1; CDR3 length: 13; D gene: .; V gene: TRBV19; CDR3 protein: CASRGRLNTEAFF; CDR3 DNA: TGTGCCAGTAGAGGCAGGCTGAACACTGAAGCTTTCTTT
clone size: many; J gene: TRBJ2-5; CDR3 length: 18; D gene: TRBD2; V gene: TRBV12-3/TRBV12-4; CDR3 protein: CASSFRRSTSGTQETQYF; CDR3 DNA: TGTGCCAGCAGTTTTCGTCGCTCGACTAGCGGAACCCAAGAGACCCAGTACTTC
clone size: few; J gene: TRBJ2-1; CDR3 length: 13; D gene: TRBD1; V gene: TRBV28; CDR3 protein: CASSPTGTDEQFF; CDR3 DNA: TGTGCCAGCAGTCCTACGGGGACAGATGAGCAGTTCTTC
clone size: .; J gene: TRBJ1-6; CDR3 length: 15; D gene: TRBD1; V gene: TRBV27; CDR3 protein: CASSSGQGAGSPLHF; CDR3 DNA: TGTGCCAGCAGCTCCGGACAGGGGGCAGGCTCACCCCTCCACTTT
clone size: few; J gene: TRBJ2-7; CDR3 length: 15; D gene: .; V gene: TRBV10-3; CDR3 protein: CAIPFSAPVPYEQYF; CDR3 DNA: TGTGCCATCCCCTTCTCGGCTCCGGTGCCCTACGAGCAGTACTTC
clone size: many; J gene: TRBJ2-4; CDR3 length: 18; D gene: TRBD2; V gene: TRBV12-3/TRBV12-4; CDR3 protein: CASSYGTSGGVGKNIQYF; CDR3 DNA: TGTGCCAGCAGTTACGGGACTAGCGGGGGGGTTGGCAAAAACATTCAGTACTTC
clone size: many; J gene: TRBJ1-1; CDR3 length: 16; D gene: .; V gene: TRBV10-1; CDR3 protein: CASSESGTNMNTEAFF; CDR3 DNA: TGCGCCAGCAGTGAGTCAGGGACAAATATGAACACTGAAGCTTTCTTT
clone size: .; J gene: TRBJ1-6; CDR3 length: 14; D gene: .; V gene: TRBV5-1; CDR3 protein: CASRFGQDNSPLHF; CDR3 DNA: TGCGCCAGCAGATTCGGGCAGGATAATTCACCCCTCCACTTT
clone size: .; J gene: TRBJ2-3; CDR3 length: 17; D gene: .; V gene: TRBV11-3; CDR3 protein: CASSQTLWPFSTDTQYF; CDR3 DNA: TGTGCCAGCAGCCAAACTCTCTGGCCCTTTAGCACAGATACGCAGTATTTT
clone size: .; J gene: TRBJ2-3; CDR3 length: 13; D gene: TRBD1; V gene: TRBV20-1; CDR3 protein: CSAHQGGTDTQYF; CDR3 DNA: TGCAGTGCCCATCAGGGGGGCACAGATACGCAGTATTTT
clone size: .; J gene: TRBJ1-3; CDR3 length: 16; D gene: .; V gene: TRBV7-3; CDR3 protein: CASSTTSGSSGNTIYF; CDR3 DNA: TGTGCCAGCAGCACTACCTCGGGTTCCTCTGGAAACACCATATATTTT
clone size: .; J gene: TRBJ1-1; CDR3 length: 12; D gene: .; V gene: TRBV7-9; CDR3 protein: CASDLQGTEAFF; CDR3 DNA: TGTGCCAGCGACCTCCAGGGCACTGAAGCTTTCTTT
clone size: many; J gene: TRBJ1-5; CDR3 length: 15; D gene: TRBD1; V gene: TRBV7-2; CDR3 protein: CASSEGQGIGQPQHF; CDR3 DNA: TGTGCCAGCAGCGAGGGACAGGGGATCGGGCAGCCCCAGCATTTT
clone size: .; J gene: TRBJ1-6; CDR3 length: 13; D gene: .; V gene: TRBV7-3; CDR3 protein: CASSLTLGSPLHF; CDR3 DNA: TGTGCCAGCAGCTTAACGTTGGGGTCACCCCTCCACTTT
clone size: many; J gene: TRBJ2-5; CDR3 length: 13; D gene: .; V gene: TRBV11-1; CDR3 protein: CASSADSEETQYF; CDR3 DNA: TGTGCCAGCAGCGCGGACAGCGAAGAGACCCAGTACTTC
clone size: .; J gene: TRBJ1-2; CDR3 length: 16; D gene: .; V gene: TRBV7-9; CDR3 protein: CASSQDGDKANYGYTF; CDR3 DNA: TGTGCCAGCAGCCAAGACGGGGACAAGGCTAACTATGGCTACACCTTC
clone size: many; J gene: TRBJ1-1; CDR3 length: 17; D gene: .; V gene: TRBV6-6; CDR3 protein: CASSYSRTAGENTEAFF; CDR3 DNA: TGTGCCAGCAGTTACTCGAGGACAGCGGGTGAGAACACTGAAGCTTTCTTT
clone size: many; J gene: TRBJ1-5; CDR3 length: 16; D gene: .; V gene: TRBV6-1; CDR3 protein: CASGPDRRYSNQPQHF; CDR3 DNA: TGTGCCAGCGGCCCAGACAGACGATATAGCAATCAGCCCCAGCATTTT
clone size: many; J gene: TRBJ1-4; CDR3 length: 15; D gene: .; V gene: TRBV6-1; CDR3 protein: CASSPRGPGNEKLFF; CDR3 DNA: TGTGCCAGCAGCCCCCGGGGGCCGGGGAATGAAAAACTGTTTTTT